Listed here are 16 T cell receptor beta chains from one sample, sequenced in a study of somatic mutations in cytotoxic T cells in rheumatoid arthritis. TCRdb's copy holds only in-frame clones and misses some; the assay was immunoSEQ multiplex PCR. Of about 14,000 clones listed, around 74% are singletons. The sequenced sample was CD8+ T cells sorted from blood. The receptors shown here come from an adult with rheumatoid arthritis.

This rearrangement joins TRBV2 to TRBJ1-5; D not certain. Germline assignment: CDR1 SNHLY and CDR2 FYNNEI. The CDR3 is made up of 18 amino acids. Trimming stripped 0 bases from V and 0 bases from J, with 15 bases between. In DNA form, the CDR3 reads TGTGCCAGCAGTGAAGCGCTAGTACAGTTTTATAGCAATCAGCCCCAGCATTTT. Translated, it gives CASSEALVQFYSNQPQHF.

This rearrangement joins TRBV5-5 to TRBJ2-3; 12 bases match TRBD1. V gave up 4 bases and J gave up 4 bases; unmatched junction bases: 4. The CDR3 totals 15 residues. Per the germline V gene, CDR1 is SGHKS and CDR2 is YYEKEE (reference sequence). The CDR3 nucleotides are TGTGCCAGCAGCGTCCGGGACAGGGGGCCAGATACGCAGTATTTT. It is translated as CASSVRDRGPDTQYF.

The gene calls are TRBV2 and TRBJ2-6, with 7 bases that match TRBD1. V was pared by 7 bases and J by 1 base, with 13 bases of the junction left unmatched. Germline V gives CDR1 SNHLY, CDR2 FYNNEI. This CDR3 contains 18 residues. CDR3: CASIPRTGLFSGANVLTF. The CDR3 nucleotides read TGTGCCAGCATCCCCCGGACAGGTCTCTTTTCTGGGGCCAACGTCCTGACTTTC.

The chain couples TRBV7-8 to TRBJ2-5; D perhaps matches TRBD2 (6 bases). CDR1 and CDR2 from the germline V gene are SGHVS and FQNEAQ. V was shortened by 3 bases and J by 2 bases, with 22 bases between the two germline ends. This CDR3 is built from 18 residues. This chain's CDR3 is CASSFKGLELAAQETQYF. The CDR3 DNA is TGTGCCAGCAGCTTTAAAGGTCTAGAACTAGCAGCACAAGAGACCCAGTACTTC.

This clone has a handful of counts. The J gene is TRBJ2-2, the V gene TRBV29-1; D ambiguous. The germline V and J ends were trimmed by 2 bases and 4 bases, with 5 bases remaining between them. Germline-derived CDR1 and CDR2 are SQVTM and ANQGSEA. There are 12 residues in the CDR3. The CDR3 sequence is CSVEYVTGELFF. The DNA for the CDR3 is TGCAGCGTTGAATACGTCACCGGGGAGCTGTTTTTT.

The rearrangement uses TRBV7-9 and TRBJ2-7; D not certain. Per germline, CDR1 SEHNR and CDR2 FQNEAQ (reference sequence). V shed 1 base and J shed 3 bases, with 4 bases lying between them. CDR3 size: 12 residues. The CDR3 sequence is CASSLDFYEQYF. For the CDR3, the DNA is TGTGCCAGCAGCTTAGATTTCTACGAGCAGTACTTC.

The chain recombines TRBV11-1 with TRBJ1-1; no clear D gene. This CDR3 has 14 residues. Trimming removed 3 bases at V and 0 bases at J, with 8 bases between. Looked up from germline, CDR1 is SGHAT and CDR2 is FQDESV (reference sequence). CDR3 coding DNA: TGTGCCAGCAGCTTTGGTTGGATGAACACTGAAGCTTTCTTT. The encoded protein is CASSFGWMNTEAFF.

The genes are TRBV5-1 and TRBJ2-7; possible D gene TRBD2, 5 bases. CDR3 size: 11 residues. Trimming stripped 7 bases from V and 4 bases from J, with 9 bases between. CDR1 is SGHRS and CDR2 is YFSETQ in the germline V gene. The CDR3 here is CASGEGYEQYF. For the CDR3, the DNA is TGCGCCAGCGGTGAGGGTTACGAGCAGTACTTC.

This clone was detected only once. This chain links TRBV4-1 with TRBJ2-3, with D tentatively TRBD1 (6 bases). The germline CDR1 and CDR2 sequences are MGHRA and YSYEKL. Deletions cut 4 bases from V and 4 bases from J, with 15 bases between. The CDR3 runs to 15 residues. CDR3 residues: CASSLRQVVSDTQYF. Written as DNA, the CDR3 is TGCGCCAGCAGCCTACGACAGGTGGTCTCAGATACGCAGTATTTT.

The rearrangement links TRBV13 to TRBJ1-3; D possibly corresponds to TRBD1 (5 bases). The CDR3 extends over 15 amino acids. Germline CDR1 and CDR2: PRHDT and FYEKMQ (reference sequence). The germline V and J ends were trimmed by 5 bases and 4 bases, with 15 bases remaining between them. In DNA form, the CDR3 reads TGTGCCAGCAGCACTGGGGACGAAGAAGGAAACACCATATATTTT. It is translated as CASSTGDEEGNTIYF.

The V call is TRBV12-5, the J call TRBJ2-3; weak D call: TRBD1 (6 bases). This CDR3 is 13 amino acids long. Trimming took 10 bases from V and 2 from J, leaving 13 bases between them. Germline V gene data show CDR1 as LGHNT and CDR2 as FRNRAP. CDR3 amino acids: CANGQPNTDTQYF. CDR3 in DNA: TGTGCTAACGGACAGCCTAACACAGATACGCAGTATTTT.

The genes are TRBV7-6 and TRBJ2-1; 9 nucleotides match TRBD1. This CDR3 contains 15 residues. Germline V gives CDR1 SGHVS, CDR2 FNYEAQ. V was clipped by 6 bases and J by 3 bases; unmatched bases: 6. For the CDR3, the DNA is TGTGCCAGCAGTTTCCCGGGACAGGGCTACAATGAGCAGTTCTTC. Translating it yields CASSFPGQGYNEQFF.

The chain has TRBV5-1 and TRBJ2-1; D might be TRBD2 (5 bases). CDR1 and CDR2 (germline): SGHRS, YFSETQ. V lost 4 bases, J lost 0 bases, and 11 bases lay in between. The CDR3 is 15 amino acids. The CDR3 nucleotides are TGCGCCAGCAGCCGGTTTCGGGGCTCCTACAATGAGCAGTTCTTC. Its translation is CASSRFRGSYNEQFF. Using reference TRBV5-1 and TRBJ2-1 for the parts outside the CDR3, the full variable domain is KAGVTQTPRYLIKTRGQQVTLSCSPISGHRSVSWYQQTPGQGLQFLFEYFSETQRNKGNFPGRFSGRQFSNSRSEMNVSTLELGDSALYLCASSRFRGSYNEQFFGPGTRLTVL.

The chain combines TRBV2 with TRBJ2-7; 8 nucleotides line up with TRBD2. Trimming cost V 6 bases and J 2 bases; bases outside gene matches: 9. Looked up from germline, CDR1 is SNHLY and CDR2 is FYNNEI. The CDR3 extends over 15 amino acids. The CDR3 DNA reads as TGTGCCAGCAGGAGCTTAGCGGGGCCGACCTACGAGCAGTACTTC. Translating gives CASRSLAGPTYEQYF.

V usage is TRBV6-1 and J usage is TRBJ1-1; 9 nucleotides line up with TRBD1. Germline loops: CDR1 MNHNS, CDR2 SASEGT. CDR3 length: 19 amino acids. J gave up 1 base and V 1 base, and 13 bases lay outside the gene matches. This chain's CDR3 is CASSEVAILWDRANTEAFF. For the CDR3, the DNA is TGTGCCAGCAGTGAAGTGGCTATCTTGTGGGACAGGGCGAACACTGAAGCTTTCTTT.

The V and J genes are TRBV4-1 and TRBJ2-3; D remains ambiguous. The length of the CDR3 is 15 residues. The germline gives CDR1 MGHRA, CDR2 YSYEKL. V dropped 0 bases and J dropped 0 bases, with 7 bases sitting between them. The CDR3 DNA reads TGCGCCAGCAGCCAAGATCTGGCTAGCACAGATACGCAGTATTTT. Translating gives CASSQDLASTDTQYF.